This TCR beta chain is from a study of early T cells in non-severe SARS-CoV-2 infection. At the level of the study: It was bulk RNA from unsorted whole blood that was sequenced, and the chains were unpaired.

Germline CDR1 SGHNT, CDR2 YYREEE (reference sequence). This CDR3 is 13 amino acids long. V shed 4 bases and J shed 6 bases, with 14 bases lying between them. Unique molecular identifiers (one per individual cDNA molecule) were attached. TCRdb re-called the 5' RACE reads with MiXCR, one entry per CDR3 protein. The table lists approximately 69,000 distinct CDR3 sequences, roughly 10% of them singletons. Study outcomes and limitations: Lookups in VDJdb leaned toward anti-spike CD8 responses and missed private and CD4 specificities.

In its sample, this clonotype was seen a few times. As yet, its antigen is unknown. Material: whole blood. This sequence joins TRBV5-4 and TRBJ2-7; a possible D gene is TRBD1 (6 bases). The sequence was collected from an adult who was a healthcare worker with PCR-confirmed SARS-CoV-2 infection or an uninfected control (not recorded which). DNA for the CDR3: TGTGCCAGCAGCCCCCAGGGGCCATCCGAGCAGTACTTC. Protein product: CASSPQGPSEQYF.